This T cell receptor beta chain derives from a study of blood T cell repertoires in COVID-19 (dated by TCRdb to 2018 to 2021). Turning to the overall study: Samples from collaborators originated in the United States, Italy and Spain and spanned both the acute and convalescent phases of COVID-19. The material from the prospective study consisted of cDNA or gDNA derived from T cells, B-cell-depleted T cells, or PBMCs. The dataset comprised deeply sampled blood TCRbeta repertoires from subjects exposed to, actively infected with, or recovered from COVID-19. The repertoires were released in a freely available public database meant as a resource for research on the immune response to SARS-CoV-2. Samples came from the ongoing ImmuneRACE study (first 160 participants) plus 1,254 subjects from 6 global collaborators. Sample metadata almost always included a de-identified subject ID, COVID-19 status, age in years and sex. Where available, HLA class I and class II types were taken from metadata supplied by the sample provider and were not determined by assay-based typing.

The paper's findings and limits, for the study overall: The amount of clinical and demographic metadata varied by source and participant and was provided uncurated.

CDR1 and CDR2 were assigned from the germline V gene as SGHDT and YYEEEE. V and J are trimmed by 4 bases and 10 bases, and the gene matches miss 10 bases of the junction. The CDR3 has 15 amino acids, counting the end cysteine and phenylalanine. Only CDR3 DNA remains: 45 bases, in frame from the first base. TCRbeta CDR3 regions were amplified from genomic DNA using the immunoSEQ Assay, a bias-controlled multiplex PCR. On the study's bioinformatics: Within the assay, amplification of reference gene primers was used to estimate how many nucleated cells each sample contained. Sequence reads were collapsed and filtered to measure the absolute abundance of every unique TCRbeta CDR3 rearrangement. Productive Simpson clonality was computed per sample as the square root of Simpson's diversity index over productive rearrangements. TCRdb obtained this table from immuneACCESS and retained in-frame rearrangements with V and J assigned. These tables miss some clones; where compared with another copy, unresolved V genes account for less than half of the shortfall, and the remainder is unexplained. V and J calls and clone size follow that table, whereas D and trimming were derived from the DNA. The sample table shows about 200,000 clones, and nearly 90% are seen once. Less than 4.5% of the sample rests with the top ten.

Comments on this clone: Its antigen is not yet known. Base-call qualities are not available, and no considerably larger clone is one nucleotide away.

Participants in the prospective study were aged 18 to 89 years, lived in 24 United States geographic areas, and enrolled through a virtual design. To assign participants to cohorts, the prospective study relied on clinical history that participants themselves reported in a screening survey and a study questionnaire. In the prospective study, whole blood, serum and a nasopharyngeal or oropharyngeal swab were collected from each participant by mobile phlebotomists. Participants in the prospective study had the option to provide additional blood draws and questionnaires over an approximately 2-month period. Before DNA extraction, blood samples from the prospective study were shipped at room temperature or frozen.

This sequence was found in a woman aged 25 to 45 with acute COVID-19. Recombination connected TRBV5-6 to TRBJ1-6, and 8 bases in between align with TRBD1. The specimen was PBMCs or T cells enriched from blood (not recorded which). CDR3 reads: CASSIGQGLGSPLHF. At the DNA level, the sequence is TGTGCCAGCAGCATTGGACAGGGTTTGGGCTCACCCCTCCACTTT.